Each of the 9 T cell receptor beta chains below was sequenced from the same sample in a study of metastatic and nonmetastatic thyroid tumors (dated by TCRdb to between 2020 and 2021). Preparation of the library involved PCR. Sequenced using an Illumina HiSeq 4000. The public reads were run again by TCRdb, first through fastp at Q25 and then through MiXCR, and only productive beta chains were kept. The sample has some 25,000 clones on record, about an eighth of them singletons. Over 11% of the sample is in the top ten clones. Before undergoing thyroid surgery, none of the patients had been given any kind of treatment. The sample taken for sequencing was blood. All receptors derive from a female donor with papillary thyroid cancer or a benign thyroid nodule (not recorded which). Some clones in this sample may be carry-over from other donors' samples.

In its sample, this clone was seen many times. Germline is not matched at one junction end, which may reflect a read error. Other DNA sequences in the same sample also yield this CDR3. The chain links TRBV18 to TRBJ2-2; D tentatively fits TRBD1 or TRBD2 (5 bases each). CDR1 is KGHSH and CDR2 is LQKENI in the germline V gene. The CDR3 runs 15 residues. DNA of the CDR3: TGTGCCAGCTCCCCGCAAGATGACGGGACCGGGGAACTGTTTTTT. Its protein is CASSPQDDGTGELFF.

At least ten counts were recorded for this clone. The chain employs TRBV7-9 and TRBJ2-5; 8 bases line up with TRBD2. The CDR3 contains 16 residues. With 5 bases clipped from V and 1 base from J, the junction kept 9 bases outside the gene matches. Germline values: CDR1 SEHNR, CDR2 FQNEAQ (reference sequence). CDR3 loop: CASSKSRTSFQETQYF. DNA of the CDR3: TGTGCCAGCAGCAAGTCCCGGACTAGCTTCCAAGAGACCCAGTACTTC.

In this sample, this clone turned up many times. V usage is TRBV2 and J usage is TRBJ1-6; D is possibly TRBD1 (5 bases). There are 15 residues in the CDR3. CDR1 is SNHLY and CDR2 is FYNNEI in the germline V gene. Trimming stripped 10 bases from V and 8 bases from J, with 21 bases between. CDR3: CATLRDRGMDSPLHF. The CDR3 DNA follows: TGTGCCACCCTCCGGGACCGAGGGATGGATTCACCCCTCCACTTT. The full variable domain, its missing parts supplied by reference TRBV2 and TRBJ1-6, is EPEVTQTPSHQVTQMGQEVILRCVPISNHLYFYWYRQILGQKVEFLVSFYNNEISEKSEIFDDQFSVERPDGSNFTLKIRSTKLEDSAMYFCATLRDRGMDSPLHFGNGTRLTVT.

This clone appeared many times. This chain links TRBV14 with TRBJ1-1, with D possibly TRBD1 on 5 matching bases. In germline, CDR1 is SGHDN, CDR2 FVKESK. V was trimmed by 1 base and J by 4 bases, leaving 19 bases between them. The CDR3 extends over 17 amino acids. The CDR3 reads CASSQALGVPFRTEAFF. CDR3 sequence (DNA): TGTGCCAGCAGCCAAGCCCTAGGGGTACCCTTCCGCACTGAAGCTTTCTTT.

Many counts were recorded for this clone. The chain couples TRBV20-1 to TRBJ2-2; D tentatively fits TRBD1 or TRBD2 (5 bases each). Germline CDR1 is DFQATT and CDR2 is SNEGSKA (reference sequence). The length of the CDR3 is 12 residues. Trimming stripped 6 bases from V and 7 bases from J, with 12 bases between. The CDR3 DNA reads TGCAGTGCGAGGGACGTTCGCGGGGAGCTGTTTTTT. It encodes CSARDVRGELFF.

V gene TRBV13 combines with J gene TRBJ2-1; 7 bases map to TRBD2. This CDR3 is built from 15 residues. V lost 3 bases, J lost 4 bases, and 6 bases stayed unmatched. Germline V gives CDR1 PRHDT, CDR2 FYEKMQ (reference sequence). Here the CDR3 reads CASSLREGRYNEQFF. The DNA of the CDR3 is TGTGCCAGCAGCTTGAGGGAGGGCCGGTACAATGAGCAGTTCTTC.

The table lists this clone with many counts. This sequence joins TRBV20-1 and TRBJ2-6; D remains unclear. CDR3 size: 17 residues. Trimming took 1 base from V and 0 from J, leaving 13 bases between them. Germline CDR1 is DFQATT and CDR2 is SNEGSKA (reference sequence). The CDR3 bases are TGCAGTGCTAGAGCCCCCGGCGCCTCCTCTGGGGCCAACGTCCTGACTTTC. Translated: CSARAPGASSGANVLTF.

The CDR3 loop reads CASRVTSGRDTGELFF. CDR3 nucleotide sequence: TGTGCCAGCAGAGTAACTAGCGGGAGAGACACCGGGGAGCTGTTTTTT. The rearrangement uses TRBV3-1 and TRBJ2-2, with 11 bases lining up with TRBD2. This CDR3 contains 16 residues. V trimming: 6 bases; J trimming: 3 bases; junction bases outside the gene matches: 6. CDR1 is LGHDT, CDR2 YNNKEL, per germline (reference sequence).

This clone occurred many times. V and J are TRBV24-1 and TRBJ2-5, with 7 bases aligning to TRBD1. This CDR3 contains 13 residues. The germline V gene encodes CDR1 KGHDR and CDR2 SFDVKD. J gave up 5 bases and V 8 bases, and 7 bases lay outside the gene matches. The CDR3 bases are TGTGCCACCAAGGCAGGGGGAGATGAGACCCAGTACTTC. Translation: CATKAGGDETQYF.